Listed below are T cell receptor beta chains from one sample, sequenced in a study of blood T cell repertoires in COVID-19. Produced via immunoSEQ multiplex PCR; TCRdb's table is partial and in-frame only. This table has 130,000 to 150,000 clones, 84% appearing once. What was sequenced was peripheral blood. The source of these receptors is a woman between 50 and 59 years old in a cohort sampled during active or convalescent COVID-19. CDR3s include the opening cysteine and the closing phenylalanine or tryptophan. The D gene is left open where the match is weak. Not all rows give a size; the values are once, few, many and, for expanded clones, a class.

V gene,clone size,D gene,J gene,CDR3 protein,CDR3 DNA
TRBV9,NA,NA,TRBJ1-3,CASSVGQSNSGNTIYF,TGTGCCAGCAGCGTAGGGCAGTCCAACTCTGGAAACACCATATATTTT
TRBV30,NA,TRBD2,TRBJ2-3,CAWSVVPQRGGRDLTQYF,TGTGCCTGGAGTGTAGTTCCCCAGCGGGGGGGCAGGGATCTCACGCAGTATTTT
TRBV9,NA,TRBD1,TRBJ2-7,CASSIGQGTTYEQYF,TGTGCCAGCAGCATAGGACAGGGGACGACCTACGAGCAGTACTTC
TRBV3-1/TRBV3-2,NA,NA,TRBJ1-1,CASSQESGTVGRAFF,TGTGCCAGCAGCCAAGAGTCCGGCACCGTAGGGAGAGCTTTCTTT
TRBV6-1,few,TRBD1,TRBJ2-1,CASSKDRVNPYNEQFF,TGTGCCAGCAGTAAAGACAGGGTTAACCCCTACAATGAGCAGTTCTTC
TRBV5-1,NA,TRBD2,TRBJ2-5,CASSLLFSGGQETQYF,TGCGCCAGCAGCTTGTTGTTCAGCGGGGGCCAAGAGACCCAGTACTTC
TRBV7-9,NA,NA,TRBJ1-4,CASSLDTSEEKLFF,TGTGCCAGCAGCTTAGACACCTCAGAAGAAAAACTGTTTTTT
TRBV6-1,NA,TRBD1,TRBJ1-1,CASSEASTGGSKAFF,TGTGCCAGCAGTGAGGCTTCAACAGGGGGAAGTAAAGCTTTCTTT
TRBV19,NA,NA,TRBJ2-1,CASSILVSGEQFF,TGTGCCAGTAGTATTCTAGTATCCGGTGAGCAGTTCTTC
TRBV18,once,NA,TRBJ1-1,CASSPTNGGDTEAFF,TGTGCCAGCTCACCCACCAACGGGGGGGACACTGAAGCTTTCTTT
TRBV6-1,NA,NA,TRBJ2-1,CASSEALGQPYNEQFF,TGTGCCAGCAGTGAAGCTCTGGGACAACCCTACAATGAGCAGTTCTTC
TRBV19,NA,NA,TRBJ1-5,CASSILPGATNQPQHF,TGTGCCAGTAGTATCCTTCCAGGGGCGACCAATCAGCCCCAGCATTTT
TRBV19,NA,TRBD1,TRBJ1-1,CASQKPGGIETEAFF,TGTGCCAGTCAAAAACCAGGGGGTATTGAGACTGAAGCTTTCTTT
TRBV4-2,NA,NA,TRBJ2-5,CASSHGGGRLETQYF,TGTGCCAGCAGCCACGGGGGTGGTAGATTGGAGACCCAGTACTTC
TRBV12-3/TRBV12-4,NA,TRBD1,TRBJ1-2,CASRMDRGGYTF,TGTGCCAGCAGAATGGACAGGGGCGGCTACACCTTC
TRBV6-5,NA,NA,TRBJ1-3,CASSYSGGLGNTIYF,TGTGCCAGCAGTTACTCCGGGGGTCTGGGAAACACCATATATTTT
TRBV7-2,NA,TRBD2,TRBJ2-4,CASSLDGGGAKNIQYF,TGTGCCAGCAGCTTAGACGGGGGGGGAGCCAAAAACATTCAGTACTTC
TRBV12-3/TRBV12-4,NA,NA,TRBJ1-6,CASSQGQTRLHF,TGTGCCAGCAGTCAGGGGCAAACCCGCCTCCACTTT
TRBV7-6,NA,TRBD2,TRBJ2-2,CASSYDRTSGGTGELFF,TGTGCCAGCAGTTACGATCGGACTAGCGGGGGGACCGGGGAGCTGTTTTTT
TRBV19,NA,NA,TRBJ2-3,CASIRSGGQSPDTQYF,TGTGCCAGTATCCGGAGCGGTGGACAGAGTCCAGATACGCAGTATTTT
TRBV18,NA,TRBD1,TRBJ1-2,CASSHSRDRGHGYTF,TGTGCCAGCTCACACAGCCGGGACAGGGGGCATGGCTACACCTTC
TRBV12-5,NA,NA,TRBJ2-7,CASGPTATYEQYF,TGTGCTAGTGGCCCGACAGCTACCTACGAGCAGTACTTC
TRBV9,NA,TRBD1,TRBJ1-2,CASRDGTGGSGYTF,TGTGCCAGCAGAGACGGGACAGGGGGTAGTGGCTACACCTTC
TRBV5-1,NA,TRBD1,TRBJ1-4,CASSYGTESEKLFF,TGCGCCAGCAGTTACGGGACAGAGAGCGAAAAACTGTTTTTT
TRBV12-3/TRBV12-4,NA,NA,TRBJ1-2,CASGSSNYGYTF,TGTGCCAGCGGGAGTTCTAACTATGGCTACACCTTC
TRBV6-4,NA,NA,TRBJ2-1,CASSDTQGNEQFF,TGTGCCAGCAGTGACACGCAGGGGAATGAGCAGTTCTTC
TRBV3-1/TRBV3-2,NA,NA,TRBJ1-5,CASSQGPGQPQHF,TGTGCCAGCAGCCAAGGTCCCGGTCAGCCCCAGCATTTT
TRBV10-2,NA,NA,TRBJ1-3,CASSESIRGRVGSGNTIYF,TGCGCCAGCAGTGAGTCGATACGTGGCAGGGTTGGCTCTGGAAACACCATATATTTT
TRBV29-1,NA,NA,TRBJ1-5,CSVGGPTWDQPQHF,TGCAGCGTTGGGGGGCCGACGTGGGATCAGCCCCAGCATTTT
TRBV3-1/TRBV3-2,NA,TRBD1,TRBJ2-2,CASSQKKTGDTGELFF,TGTGCCAGCAGCCAAAAAAAGACAGGGGACACCGGGGAGCTGTTTTTT
TRBV7-3,many,NA,TRBJ1-1,CASSHDTNTEAFF,TGTGCCAGCAGCCACGACACAAACACTGAAGCTTTCTTT
TRBV4-3,NA,NA,TRBJ1-1,CASSQEGGSTEAFF,TGCGCCAGCAGCCAAGAGGGGGGAAGCACTGAAGCTTTCTTT
TRBV29-1,once,TRBD2,TRBJ2-1,CSVEDVLAGGRFNEQFF,TGCAGCGTTGAAGATGTCCTAGCGGGGGGGCGGTTCAATGAGCAGTTCTTC
TRBV6-2/TRBV6-3,NA,NA,TRBJ2-7,CASSYSGRNEQYF,TGTGCCAGCAGTTACTCGGGGAGGAACGAGCAGTACTTC
TRBV19,once,NA,TRBJ1-5,CASTLQGNQPQHF,TGTGCCAGTACCCTCCAGGGCAATCAGCCCCAGCATTTT
TRBV9,NA,TRBD1,TRBJ1-6,CASSDTGGYSPLHF,TGTGCCAGCAGCGATACAGGGGGATATTCACCCCTCCACTTT
TRBV4-1,NA,NA,TRBJ1-1,CASSQDSNGGMNTEAFF,TGCGCCAGCAGCCAGGATTCGAACGGGGGAATGAACACTGAAGCTTTCTTT